Listed here is a single T cell receptor (beta chain). The entry originates in a study of blood T cell repertoires in COVID-19. Study as a whole: Spain, Italy and the United States supplied samples that represented acute and convalescent COVID-19. The analysed material was cDNA or gDNA that came from T cells, B-cell-depleted T cells, or PBMCs.

Trimming took 4 bases from V and 0 from J, leaving 16 bases between them. Looked up from germline, CDR1 is MGHDK and CDR2 is SYGVNS. The CDR3 totals 17 residues. In the source study's methods: Estimation of nucleated cell counts was performed using reference gene primer amplification. The method was immunoSEQ multiplex PCR; TCRdb's version includes in-frame clones alone and lacks a portion of them. V and J calls and clone size are those listed in that table; D and trimming were worked out from the DNA. The sample lists about 250,000 clones; roughly four fifths were seen once. This sequence originates from a man in his fifties or sixties with active or convalescent COVID-19. The sequenced sample consisted of peripheral blood. The rearrangement links TRBV25-1 to TRBJ1-3, with D maybe TRBD1 (5 bases). The CDR3 region has the DNA TGTGCCAGCAGTGGCACGCCAACAGGTGTCTCTGGAAACACCATATATTTT. It translates to CASSGTPTGVSGNTIYF.